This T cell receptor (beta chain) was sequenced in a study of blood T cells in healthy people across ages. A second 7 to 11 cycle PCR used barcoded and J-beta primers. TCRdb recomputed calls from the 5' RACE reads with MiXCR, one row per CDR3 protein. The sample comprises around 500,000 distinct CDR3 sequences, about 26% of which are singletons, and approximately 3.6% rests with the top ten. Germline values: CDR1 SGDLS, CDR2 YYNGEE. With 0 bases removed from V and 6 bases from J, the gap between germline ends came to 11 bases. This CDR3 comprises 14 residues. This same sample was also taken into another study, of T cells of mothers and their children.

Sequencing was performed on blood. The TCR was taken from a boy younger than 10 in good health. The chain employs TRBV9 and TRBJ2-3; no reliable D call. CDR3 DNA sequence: TGTGCCAGCAGCGTAGACACCTCATGGGATACGCAGTATTTT. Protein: CASSVDTSWDTQYF.